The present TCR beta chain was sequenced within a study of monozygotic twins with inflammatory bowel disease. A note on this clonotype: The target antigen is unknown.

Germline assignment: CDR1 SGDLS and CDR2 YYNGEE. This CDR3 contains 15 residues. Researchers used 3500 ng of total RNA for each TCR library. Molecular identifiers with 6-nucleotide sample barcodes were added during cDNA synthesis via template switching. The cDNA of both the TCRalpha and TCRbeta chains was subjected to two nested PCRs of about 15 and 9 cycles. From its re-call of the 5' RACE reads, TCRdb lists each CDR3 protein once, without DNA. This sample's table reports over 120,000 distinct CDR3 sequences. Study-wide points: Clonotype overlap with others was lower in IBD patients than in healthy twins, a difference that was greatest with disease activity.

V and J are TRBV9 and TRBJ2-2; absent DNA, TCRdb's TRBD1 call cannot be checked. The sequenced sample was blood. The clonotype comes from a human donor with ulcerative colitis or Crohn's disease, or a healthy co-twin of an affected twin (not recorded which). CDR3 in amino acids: CASSPPSPVTGELFF.